This T cell receptor (beta chain) was sequenced for a study of blood T cell repertoires in COVID-19. Background on the study: Some COVID-19 samples were acute and others convalescent; all came from the United States, Italy and Spain. The cDNA or gDNA used as material had been derived from T cells, B-cell-depleted T cells, or PBMCs.

Per the original data handling: For nucleated cells, counts were estimated from reference gene primer amplification. The table came from immunoSEQ multiplex PCR; TCRdb's copy has only in-frame clones and leaves some out. That table gives V, J and clone size, and the DNA gave D and trimming. The profile shows about 76,000 clones, roughly 90% of them singletons. The CDR3 is 16 residues long. Germline V CDR1 and CDR2: WSHSY, SAAADI. V lost 3 bases, J lost 1 base, and 13 bases lay in between. This clone was seen a single time. The chain links TRBV10-2 to TRBJ1-5, with D unclear. Material: peripheral blood. This TCR was recovered from a man aged 45-65 years with acute or convalescent COVID-19. Written as DNA, the CDR3 is TGCGCCAGCAGTGAAGTGCGAGGGTTAAGCAATCAGCCCCAGCATTTT. Its protein product is CASSEVRGLSNQPQHF.